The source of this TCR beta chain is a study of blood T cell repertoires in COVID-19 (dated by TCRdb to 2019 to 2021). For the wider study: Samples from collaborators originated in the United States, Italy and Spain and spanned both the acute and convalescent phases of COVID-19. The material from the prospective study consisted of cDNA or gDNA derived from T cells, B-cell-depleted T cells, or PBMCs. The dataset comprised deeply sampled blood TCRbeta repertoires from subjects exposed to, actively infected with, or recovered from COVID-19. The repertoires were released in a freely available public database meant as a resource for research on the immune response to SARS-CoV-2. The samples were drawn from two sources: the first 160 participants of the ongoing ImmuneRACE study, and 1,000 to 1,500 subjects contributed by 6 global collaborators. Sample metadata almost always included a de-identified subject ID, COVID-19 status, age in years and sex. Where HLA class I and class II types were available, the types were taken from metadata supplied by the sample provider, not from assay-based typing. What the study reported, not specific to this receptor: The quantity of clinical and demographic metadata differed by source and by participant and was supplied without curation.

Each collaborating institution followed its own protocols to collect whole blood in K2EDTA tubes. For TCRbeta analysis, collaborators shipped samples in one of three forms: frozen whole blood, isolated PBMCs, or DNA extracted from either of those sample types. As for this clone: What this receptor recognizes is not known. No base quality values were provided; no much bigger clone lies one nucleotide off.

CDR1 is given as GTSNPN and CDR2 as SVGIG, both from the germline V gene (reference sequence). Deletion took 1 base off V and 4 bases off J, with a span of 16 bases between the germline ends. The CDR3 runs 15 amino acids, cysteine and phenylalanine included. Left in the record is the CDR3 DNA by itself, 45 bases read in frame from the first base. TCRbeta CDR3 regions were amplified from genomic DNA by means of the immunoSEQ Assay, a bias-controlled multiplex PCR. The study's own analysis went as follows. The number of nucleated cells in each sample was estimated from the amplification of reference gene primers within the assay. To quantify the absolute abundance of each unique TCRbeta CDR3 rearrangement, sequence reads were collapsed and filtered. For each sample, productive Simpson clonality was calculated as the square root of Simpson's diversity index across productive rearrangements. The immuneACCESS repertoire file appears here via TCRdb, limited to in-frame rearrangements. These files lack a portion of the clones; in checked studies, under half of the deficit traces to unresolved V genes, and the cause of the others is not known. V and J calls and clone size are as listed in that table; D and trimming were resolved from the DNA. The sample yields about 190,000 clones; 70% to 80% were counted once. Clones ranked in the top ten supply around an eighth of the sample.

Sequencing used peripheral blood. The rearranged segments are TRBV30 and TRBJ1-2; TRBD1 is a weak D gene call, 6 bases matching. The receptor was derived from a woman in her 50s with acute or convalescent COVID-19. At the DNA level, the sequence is TGTGCCTGGAGTGCCAACAGCGGGGGCGGCTATGGCTACACCTTC. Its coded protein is CAWSANSGGGYGYTF.